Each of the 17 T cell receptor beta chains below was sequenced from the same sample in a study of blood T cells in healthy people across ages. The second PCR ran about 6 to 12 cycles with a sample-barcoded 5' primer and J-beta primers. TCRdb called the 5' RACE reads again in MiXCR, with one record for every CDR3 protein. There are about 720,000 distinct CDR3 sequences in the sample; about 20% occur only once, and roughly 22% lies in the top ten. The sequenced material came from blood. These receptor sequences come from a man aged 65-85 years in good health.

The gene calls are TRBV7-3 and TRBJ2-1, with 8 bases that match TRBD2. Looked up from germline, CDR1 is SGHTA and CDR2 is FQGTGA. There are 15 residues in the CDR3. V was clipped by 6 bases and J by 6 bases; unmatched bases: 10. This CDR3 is CASSWSGSGVNEQFF. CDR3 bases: TGTGCCAGCAGTTGGAGCGGGAGTGGGGTCAATGAGCAGTTCTTC.

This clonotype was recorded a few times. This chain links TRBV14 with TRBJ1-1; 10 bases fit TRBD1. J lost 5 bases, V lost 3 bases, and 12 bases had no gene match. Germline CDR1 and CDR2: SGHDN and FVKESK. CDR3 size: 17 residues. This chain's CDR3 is CASSHVLGDRGGTEAFF. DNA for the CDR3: TGTGCCAGCAGCCATGTTCTTGGGGACAGGGGAGGGACTGAAGCTTTCTTT.

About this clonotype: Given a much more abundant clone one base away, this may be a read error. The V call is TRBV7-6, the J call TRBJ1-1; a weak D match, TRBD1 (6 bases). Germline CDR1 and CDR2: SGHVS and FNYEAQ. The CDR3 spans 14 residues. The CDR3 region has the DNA TGTGCCAGCAGTCCACTCGGGGGGGACACTGCAGCTTTCTTT. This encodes CASSPLGGDTAAFF.

The DNA of the CDR3 is TGTGCCAGCAGTTTCGGGGGTGGGGGCTTTCAAGAGACCCAGTACTTC. Translation gives CASSFGGGGFQETQYF. The V call is TRBV27, the J call TRBJ2-5, with D perhaps TRBD1 or TRBD2 (6 bases each). CDR3 length equals 16 residues. CDR1 is MNHEY, CDR2 SMNVEV, per germline (reference sequence). Trimming stripped 3 bases from V and 2 bases from J, with 16 bases between.

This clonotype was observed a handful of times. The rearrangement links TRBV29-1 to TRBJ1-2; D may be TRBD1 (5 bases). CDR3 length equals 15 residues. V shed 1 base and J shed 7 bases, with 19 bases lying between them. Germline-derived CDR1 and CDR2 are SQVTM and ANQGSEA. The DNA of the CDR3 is TGCAGCGTTGAAGGTCTAGGCGCGGGGGTTGGTGGCTACACCTTC. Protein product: CSVEGLGAGVGGYTF.

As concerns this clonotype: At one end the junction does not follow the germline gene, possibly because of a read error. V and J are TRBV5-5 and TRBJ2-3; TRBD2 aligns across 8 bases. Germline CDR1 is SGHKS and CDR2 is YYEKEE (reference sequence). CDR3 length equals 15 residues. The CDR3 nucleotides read TGTGCCAGCAGCTTCATAGCGGGGTACACAGATACGCGGTATTTT. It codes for CASSFIAGYTDTRYF.

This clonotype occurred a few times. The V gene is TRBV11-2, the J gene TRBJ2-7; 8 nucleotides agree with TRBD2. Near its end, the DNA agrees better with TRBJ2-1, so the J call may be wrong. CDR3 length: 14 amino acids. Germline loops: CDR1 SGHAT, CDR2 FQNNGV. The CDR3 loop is CASRPPGLGNEQFF. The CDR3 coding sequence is TGTGCCAGCCGACCTCCGGGACTAGGAAATGAGCAGTTCTTC.

The CDR3 DNA follows: TGTGCCAGCAGTGCGGGACACAAAGAGACCCAGTACTTC. As protein: CASSAGHKETQYF. The rearrangement links TRBV12-3 or TRBV12-4 to TRBJ2-5; D may match TRBD1 or TRBD2 (6 bases each). The CDR3 is made up of 13 amino acids. Deletions cut 5 bases from V and 3 bases from J, with 10 bases between.

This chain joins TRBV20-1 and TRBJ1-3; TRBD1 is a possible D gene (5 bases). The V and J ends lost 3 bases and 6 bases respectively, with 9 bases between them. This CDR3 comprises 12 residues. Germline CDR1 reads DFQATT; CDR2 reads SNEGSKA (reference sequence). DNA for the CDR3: TGCAGTGCTAGGGGGGTAGAAAACACCATATATTTT. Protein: CSARGVENTIYF.

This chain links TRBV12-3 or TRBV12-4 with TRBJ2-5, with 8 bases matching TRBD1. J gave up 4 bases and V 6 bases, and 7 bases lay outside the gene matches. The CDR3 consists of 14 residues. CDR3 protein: CASSKTGDGETQYF. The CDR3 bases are TGTGCCAGCAGCAAGACAGGGGATGGAGAGACCCAGTACTTC.

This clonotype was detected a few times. CDR3 sequence reads: CASSLAGQANYGYTF. In DNA, the CDR3 is TGCGCCAGCAGCTTGGCCGGACAGGCGAACTATGGCTACACCTTC. V gene TRBV5-1 combines with J gene TRBJ1-2; 7 positions match TRBD1. The CDR3 runs to 15 residues. Germline CDR1 SGHRS, CDR2 YFSETQ. Unmatched junction bases numbered 4, after V lost 0 bases and J lost 2 bases.

In DNA form, the CDR3 reads TGCAGTGTACCGGGACAACCTATAGCCAAAAACATTCAGTACTTC. This sequence encodes CSVPGQPIAKNIQYF. The J gene is TRBJ2-4, the V gene TRBV20-1, with a possible D match to TRBD1 (6 bases). This CDR3 has 15 residues. Trimming cost V 7 bases and J 0 bases, with 16 bases left between them. Germline V gene lookup returns CDR1 DFQATT and CDR2 SNEGSKA (reference sequence).

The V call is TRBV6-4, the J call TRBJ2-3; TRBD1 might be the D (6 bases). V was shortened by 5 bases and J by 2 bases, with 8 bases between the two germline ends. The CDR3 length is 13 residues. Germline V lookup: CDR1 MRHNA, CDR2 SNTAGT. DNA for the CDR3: TGTGCCAGCAGTCGGGACAACACAGATACGCAGTATTTT. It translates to CASSRDNTDTQYF.

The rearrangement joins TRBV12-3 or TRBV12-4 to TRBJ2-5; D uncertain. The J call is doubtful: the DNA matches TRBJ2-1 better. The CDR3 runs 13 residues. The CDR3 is CASSLLVGGEQFF. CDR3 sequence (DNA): TGTGCCAGCAGTTTATTGGTGGGTGGGGAGCAGTTCTTC.

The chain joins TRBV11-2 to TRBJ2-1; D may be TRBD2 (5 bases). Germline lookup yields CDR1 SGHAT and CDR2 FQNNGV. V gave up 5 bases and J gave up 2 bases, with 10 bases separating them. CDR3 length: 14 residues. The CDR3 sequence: CASSTGNTYNEQFF. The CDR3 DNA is TGTGCCAGCAGCACCGGGAACACCTACAATGAGCAGTTCTTC. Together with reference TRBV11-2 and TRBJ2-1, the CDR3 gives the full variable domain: EAGVAQSPRYKIIEKRQSVAFWCNPISGHATLYWYQQILGQGPKLLIQFQNNGVVDDSQLPKDRFSAERLKGVDSTLKIQPAKLEDSAVYLCASSTGNTYNEQFFGPGTRLTVL.

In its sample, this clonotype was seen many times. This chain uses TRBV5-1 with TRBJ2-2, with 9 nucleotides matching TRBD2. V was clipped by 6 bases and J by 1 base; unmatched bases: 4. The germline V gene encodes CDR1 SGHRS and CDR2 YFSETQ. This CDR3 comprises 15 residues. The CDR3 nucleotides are TGCGCCAGCACTTTAGCGGGAGAGAACACCGGGGAGCTGTTTTTT. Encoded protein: CASTLAGENTGELFF.

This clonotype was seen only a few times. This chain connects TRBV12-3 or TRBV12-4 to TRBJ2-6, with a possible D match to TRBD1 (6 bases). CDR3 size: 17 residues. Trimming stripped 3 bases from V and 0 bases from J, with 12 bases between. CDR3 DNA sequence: TGTGCCAGCAGTTTCGGGGTGGGGGCCTCTGGGGCCAACGTCCTGACTTTC. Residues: CASSFGVGASGANVLTF.